Below are 28 T cell receptor beta chains sequenced from a single sample in a study of blood T cell repertoires in COVID-19. Assay: immunoSEQ multiplex PCR; the TCRdb copy retains only in-frame clones and omits some. Altogether about 68,000 clones are present, roughly 88% being singletons, with the ten largest covering 0.52%. Sequencing used peripheral blood. Receptors were obtained from a man aged 50-59 years with COVID-19, enrolled during active disease.

This chain connects TRBV9 to TRBJ1-3, with 8 bases identical to TRBD1. J lost 0 bases, V lost 0 bases, and 5 bases had no gene match. This CDR3 is built from 17 residues. Germline V gene data show CDR1 as SGDLS and CDR2 as YYNGEE. The CDR3 here is CASSVATGGSSGNTIYF. The CDR3 DNA reads as TGTGCCAGCAGCGTAGCCACAGGGGGTAGCTCTGGAAACACCATATATTTT.

This chain uses TRBV28 with TRBJ2-5; 10 bases are a match to TRBD1. The germline CDR1 and CDR2 sequences are MDHEN and SYDVKM. Unmatched junction bases numbered 12, after V lost 6 bases and J lost 5 bases. The CDR3 runs 16 residues. The CDR3 reads CASRPSAGTGDETQYF. CDR3 coding DNA: TGTGCCAGCAGACCTTCCGCCGGGACAGGGGACGAGACCCAGTACTTC.

In its sample, this clone was seen once. The gene calls are TRBV2 and TRBJ2-2; TRBD2 aligns across 9 bases. The germline gives CDR1 SNHLY, CDR2 FYNNEI. The CDR3 runs 16 residues. V was pared by 6 bases and J by 2 bases, with 7 bases of the junction left unmatched. This chain's CDR3 is CASRRLAASNTGELFF. The CDR3 DNA sequence: TGTGCCAGCAGGAGACTAGCGGCGAGCAACACCGGGGAGCTGTTTTTT.

The gene calls are TRBV18 and TRBJ1-6; maybe TRBD1 (6 bases). The CDR3 sequence is 15 residues long. Germline values: CDR1 KGHSH, CDR2 LQKENI. Trimming removed 4 bases from V and 8 bases from J, with 15 bases in between. This CDR3 is CASSLRDKSDSPLHF. The CDR3 bases are TGTGCCAGCTCACTCCGGGACAAGAGTGATTCACCCCTCCACTTT.

The rearrangement joins TRBV5-1 to TRBJ2-5, with 9 positions matching TRBD1. V shed 4 bases, J shed 5 bases, and the junction held 6 bases outside the gene matches. Germline loops: CDR1 SGHRS, CDR2 YFSETQ. The CDR3 has 14 amino acids. CDR3 nucleotides: TGCGCCAGCAGCCGGGGACAGGGTGAGGAGACCCAGTACTTC. Translation: CASSRGQGEETQYF.

The rearrangement uses TRBV20-1 and TRBJ1-2; D might be TRBD1 (6 bases). The CDR3 consists of 14 residues. Trimming took off 4 bases at V and 4 bases at J, with 16 bases between the two ends. The germline gives CDR1 DFQATT, CDR2 SNEGSKA (reference sequence). The CDR3 DNA follows: TGCAGTGCTACTGAGACAGGCGGATTCTATGGCTACACCTTC. It encodes CSATETGGFYGYTF.

The chain links TRBV11-2 to TRBJ1-3; the D is unclear. Trimming stripped 6 bases from V and 0 bases from J, with 9 bases between. Germline CDR1 reads SGHAT; CDR2 reads FQNNGV. The CDR3 runs to 14 residues. Here the CDR3 reads CASSPSRSGNTIYF. The CDR3 DNA reads as TGTGCCAGCAGTCCCAGTCGCTCTGGAAACACCATATATTTT.

The chain carries TRBV19 and TRBJ1-2; 7 bases agree with TRBD1. V lost 1 base, J lost 4 bases, and 9 bases stayed unmatched. The CDR3 is made up of 16 amino acids. Germline CDR1 LNHDA, CDR2 SQIVND (reference sequence). The CDR3 DNA is TGTGCCAGTAGTATAGGACAGGGCCTGTCCTTCTATGGCTACACCTTC. Protein product: CASSIGQGLSFYGYTF.

This clone has a single count. Here the CDR3 reads CASSQGASGTYEQYF. CDR3 nucleotides: TGTGCCAGCAGCCAAGGAGCTAGCGGGACCTACGAGCAGTACTTC. The J gene is TRBJ2-7, the V gene TRBV3-1 (or the pseudogene TRBV3-2), with 9 bases identical to TRBD2. Germline CDR1 reads LGHDT; CDR2 reads YNNKEL (reference sequence). Trimming took 1 base from V and 2 from J; bases not matched to a gene: 3. The CDR3 is 15 residues long.

This chain links TRBV28 with TRBJ2-3; TRBD2 matches 12 bases. After removal of 5 bases from V and 2 bases from J, the junction contained 8 bases not matched to a gene. CDR3 length: 17 amino acids. The V gene's germline CDR1 is MDHEN and CDR2 SYDVKM. CDR3: CASSPGLAGGVTDTQYF. The DNA for the CDR3 is TGTGCCAGCAGTCCCGGCCTAGCGGGAGGGGTCACAGATACGCAGTATTTT.

The chain uses TRBV2 and TRBJ1-5, with D unresolved. Per the germline V gene, CDR1 is SNHLY and CDR2 is FYNNEI. V lost 3 bases and J 3 bases, leaving 12 bases between the germline ends. There are 15 residues in the CDR3. The CDR3 nucleotides read TGTGCCAGCAGTGAGGGCCAGGTCCTCAATCAGCCCCAGCATTTT. It encodes CASSEGQVLNQPQHF.

This sequence joins TRBV5-1 and TRBJ2-1; TRBD1 agrees at 7 bases. CDR1 is SGHRS, CDR2 YFSETQ, per germline. The CDR3 extends over 15 amino acids. V was clipped by 4 bases and J by 2 bases; unmatched bases: 6. DNA for the CDR3: TGCGCCAGCAGCCCGGGACAGACTACCTACAATGAGCAGTTCTTC. This codes for CASSPGQTTYNEQFF. The full variable domain, its missing parts supplied by reference TRBV5-1 and TRBJ2-1, is KAGVTQTPRYLIKTRGQQVTLSCSPISGHRSVSWYQQTPGQGLQFLFEYFSETQRNKGNFPGRFSGRQFSNSRSEMNVSTLELGDSALYLCASSPGQTTYNEQFFGPGTRLTVL.

A few counts support this clone. The V gene is TRBV5-1, the J gene TRBJ1-2, with D possibly being TRBD1 (6 bases). The V gene's germline CDR1 is SGHRS and CDR2 YFSETQ. The ends were cut back, 0 bases at V and 6 bases at J, with 18 bases in the middle. The length of the CDR3 is 16 residues. In DNA form, the CDR3 reads TGCGCCAGCAGCTTGGATGAGGCGGGGGCAGGGAATGGCTACACCTTC. Amino acids: CASSLDEAGAGNGYTF.

The genes are TRBV2 and TRBJ1-4; 8 nucleotides align to TRBD1. From germline, CDR1 is SNHLY and CDR2 FYNNEI. The CDR3 is 13 amino acids. V lost 6 bases and J lost 7; bases outside the gene matches: 4. Written as DNA, the CDR3 is TGTGCCAGCAGCGGACAGGGTGCTGAAAAACTGTTTTTT. Its translation is CASSGQGAEKLFF.

To note about this clone: This specimen includes other DNA sequences encoding the same CDR3. This chain uses TRBV6-6 with TRBJ1-4; D perhaps matches TRBD1 (6 bases). The CDR3 has 14 amino acids. Germline loops: CDR1 MNHNY, CDR2 SVGAGI (reference sequence). V dropped 6 bases and J dropped 8 bases, with 16 bases sitting between them. The CDR3 DNA reads as TGTGCCAGCAGCTCCGGGACAAGGTCCGAAAAACTGTTTTTT. Residues: CASSSGTRSEKLFF.

The gene calls are TRBV4-1 and TRBJ2-3, with TRBD2 matching 14 bases. CDR1 is MGHRA and CDR2 is YSYEKL in the germline V gene. The ends lost 6 bases at V and 5 bases at J; junction bases unmatched: 10. The CDR3 contains 17 residues. The CDR3: CASSLLGLAGGEDTQYF. The CDR3 DNA sequence: TGCGCCAGCAGTCTACTCGGACTAGCGGGGGGAGAAGATACGCAGTATTTT.

This clone was counted between two and nine times. This chain joins TRBV7-9 and TRBJ1-3; 7 bases agree with TRBD1. Germline-derived CDR1 and CDR2 are SEHNR and FQNEAQ (reference sequence). The CDR3 loop spans 16 amino acids. V was clipped by 1 base and J by 4 bases; unmatched bases: 7. For the CDR3, the DNA is TGTGCCAGCAGCTTAGTAAACGGACAGGCCGGAAACACCATATATTTT. This gives the protein CASSLVNGQAGNTIYF.

The CDR3 spells CASSTLAGAQSSYNEQFF. The CDR3 DNA follows: TGTGCCAGCAGCACTTTAGCGGGAGCCCAAAGCTCCTACAATGAGCAGTTCTTC. The J gene is TRBJ2-1, the V gene TRBV9, with TRBD2 matching 9 bases. From germline, CDR1 is SGDLS and CDR2 YYNGEE. The CDR3 has 18 amino acids. Losses at the gene ends were 4 bases for V and 0 bases for J; bases not matched to a gene: 11. The entire variable domain, with the rest obtained from reference TRBV9 and TRBJ2-1, is as follows: DSGVTQTPKHLITATGQRVTLRCSPRSGDLSVYWYQQSLDQGLQFLIQYYNGEERAKGNILERFSAQQFPDLHSELNLSSLELGDSALYFCASSTLAGAQSSYNEQFFGPGTRLTVL.

The gene calls are TRBV10-3 and TRBJ2-7, with D possibly being TRBD2 (7 bases). From germline, CDR1 is ENHRY and CDR2 SYGVKD. This CDR3 is built from 15 residues. Trimming left V 4 bases short and J 4 bases short, with 17 bases between. The CDR3 nucleotides are TGTGCCATCAGTGGCCCCCGGGGAGGGGGATACGAGCAGTACTTC. Translation: CAISGPRGGGYEQYF.

This chain joins TRBV28 and TRBJ1-2; 8 bases are a match to TRBD1. Germline values: CDR1 MDHEN, CDR2 SYDVKM. V lost 5 bases to trimming and J lost 7 bases; unmatched junction nucleotides: 6. This CDR3 has 13 amino acids. CDR3 loop: CASSVTGGIGYTF. The CDR3 nucleotides are TGTGCCAGCAGTGTTACAGGGGGTATTGGCTACACCTTC.

V usage is TRBV28 and J usage is TRBJ1-1; D unresolved. Germline V gene data show CDR1 as MDHEN and CDR2 as SYDVKM. This CDR3 spans 15 amino acids. V gave up 6 bases and J gave up 1 base, with 15 bases separating them. CDR3 sequence: CASSLIPGSNTEAFF. CDR3 sequence (DNA): TGTGCCAGCAGCTTAATCCCCGGGTCGAACACTGAAGCTTTCTTT.

The CDR3 DNA reads as TGTGCCAGCAGCCCCCGACATCCGGGGGACGGGCAGTACTTC. As protein: CASSPRHPGDGQYF. The chain combines TRBV3-1 (or the pseudogene TRBV3-2) with TRBJ2-7, with a tentative D call TRBD2 (6 bases). The germline V gene has CDR1 LGHDT and CDR2 YNNKEL (reference sequence). The V end lost 4 bases, the J end lost 9 bases, and 19 bases lay between the germline ends. The CDR3 loop spans 14 amino acids.

The chain employs TRBV4-3 and TRBJ2-1; the match to TRBD2 covers 12 bases. The ends lost 5 bases at V and 6 bases at J; junction bases unmatched: 11. This CDR3 is built from 17 residues. Germline values: CDR1 LGHNA, CDR2 YSLEER. In nucleotides, the CDR3 is TGCGCCAGCAGCACACGACTAGCGGGAGAGGGGAGCAATGAGCAGTTCTTC. This translates into CASSTRLAGEGSNEQFF.

This clone was recorded a few times. V gene TRBV28 combines with J gene TRBJ2-7; TRBD1 aligns across 7 bases. Germline values: CDR1 MDHEN, CDR2 SYDVKM. Germline trimming cut 3 bases from V and 6 bases from J; bases unmatched to any gene: 11. This CDR3 is built from 15 residues. CDR3 in DNA: TGTGCCAGCAGTTTCCCGCGACAGGGAAAGAGCGAGCAGTACTTC. As protein: CASSFPRQGKSEQYF.

In DNA, the CDR3 is TGCGCCAGCAGACACTATGGACAATTCACAGATACGCAGTATTTT. Translated: CASRHYGQFTDTQYF. V gene TRBV4-1 combines with J gene TRBJ2-3; D is possibly TRBD1 (5 bases). Trimming removed 6 bases from V and 2 bases from J, with 15 bases in between. This CDR3 contains 15 residues. Per the germline V gene, CDR1 is MGHRA and CDR2 is YSYEKL.

This chain joins TRBV19 and TRBJ2-7, with 10 bases lining up with TRBD1. Trimming removed 3 bases from V and 6 bases from J; junction bases left unmatched: 5. Germline CDR1 LNHDA, CDR2 SQIVND (reference sequence). This CDR3 contains 14 residues. The CDR3, as DNA: TGTGCCAGTAGTATGGGACAGGGGTTCTCCGAGCAGTACTTC. Amino acid sequence: CASSMGQGFSEQYF.

V gene TRBV4-2 combines with J gene TRBJ2-5; 8 bases align to TRBD2. This CDR3 region has 14 residues. Germline CDR1 and CDR2: LGHNA and YNFKEQ. J lost 4 bases, V lost 4 bases, and 5 bases had no gene match. CDR3 nucleotide sequence: TGTGCCAGCAGCCCGGGGACTAGAGGAGAGACCCAGTACTTC. Translation: CASSPGTRGETQYF.

The chain couples TRBV5-1 to TRBJ2-7; 11 nucleotides match TRBD2. Trimming cost V 2 bases and J 5 bases; bases outside gene matches: 6. The CDR3 covers 15 residues. CDR1 and CDR2 from the germline V gene are SGHRS and YFSETQ. The CDR3 sequence is CASSFSGRVVDEQYF. CDR3 nucleotides: TGCGCCAGCAGCTTTAGCGGGAGGGTGGTCGACGAGCAGTACTTC.